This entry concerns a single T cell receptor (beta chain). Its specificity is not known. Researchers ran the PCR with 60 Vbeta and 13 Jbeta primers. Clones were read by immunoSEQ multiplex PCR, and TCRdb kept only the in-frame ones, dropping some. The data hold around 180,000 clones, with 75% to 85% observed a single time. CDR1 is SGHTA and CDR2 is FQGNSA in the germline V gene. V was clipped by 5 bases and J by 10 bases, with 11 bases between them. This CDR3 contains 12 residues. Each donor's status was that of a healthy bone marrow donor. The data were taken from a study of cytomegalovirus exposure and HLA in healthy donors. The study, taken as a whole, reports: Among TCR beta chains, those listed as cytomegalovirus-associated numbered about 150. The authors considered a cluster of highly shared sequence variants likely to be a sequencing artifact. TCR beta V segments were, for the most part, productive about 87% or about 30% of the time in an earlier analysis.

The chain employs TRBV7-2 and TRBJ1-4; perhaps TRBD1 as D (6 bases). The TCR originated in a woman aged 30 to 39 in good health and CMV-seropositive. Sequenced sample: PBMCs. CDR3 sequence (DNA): TGTGCCAGCAGCCCACAGGGTTTAAAACTGTTTTTT. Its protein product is CASSPQGLKLFF.